Below are 16 T cell receptor beta chains sequenced from a single sample in a study of a mutant IDH1 vaccine in newly diagnosed glioma. The data were produced by immunoSEQ multiplex PCR, yet TCRdb's version contains in-frame clones alone and is incomplete. The sample contains tens of thousands of clones, roughly 70% of which appear only once. These TCRs' antigens remain unknown. As to time point: week 47, end of study. The vaccine gave 300 ug of a 20-mer mutant IDH1 peptide subcutaneously per dose. Sequencing used PBMCs, obtained from a glioma patient whose treatment included an IDH1 peptide vaccine. These receptors were obtained from a man in his forties or fifties with glioma.

The chain has TRBV15 and TRBJ2-7; the D gene is possibly TRBD1 (5 bases). Trimming cost V 0 bases and J 3 bases, with 9 bases left between them. CDR3 size: 14 residues. Per the germline V gene, CDR1 is LNHNV and CDR2 is YYDKDF (reference sequence). CDR3 DNA: TGTGCCACCAGCAGAGATAGGCAGGGCTACGAGCAGTACTTC. As protein: CATSRDRQGYEQYF.

The genes are TRBV9 and TRBJ2-7, with D perhaps TRBD2 (6 bases). V dropped 4 bases and J dropped 6 bases, with 23 bases sitting between them. The CDR3 sequence is 16 residues long. CDR1 and CDR2 (germline): SGDLS, YYNGEE. The CDR3 region has the DNA TGTGCCAGCAGCCCCCGGGGTAGCGGCTACCTCGGCGAGCAGTACTTC. Amino acid sequence: CASSPRGSGYLGEQYF.

This clone was recorded a few times. The chain uses TRBV13 and TRBJ1-1, with TRBD1 as a possible D gene (5 bases). This CDR3 contains 13 residues. Deletions cut 5 bases from V and 6 bases from J, with 13 bases between. Germline-derived CDR1 and CDR2 are PRHDT and FYEKMQ (reference sequence). CDR3 sequence: CASSLRATAEAFF. CDR3 DNA: TGTGCCAGCAGCCTACGAGCGACAGCTGAAGCTTTCTTT.

This clone has only one observation. The chain joins TRBV13 to TRBJ2-1, with TRBD2 identical over 9 bases. The ends lost 5 bases at V and 8 bases at J; junction bases unmatched: 13. The germline V gene encodes CDR1 PRHDT and CDR2 FYEKMQ (reference sequence). The CDR3 has 16 residues. The CDR3 DNA reads TGTGCCAGCAGCCCCGGGGGCGGGAGGGCCCGGTATGAGCAGTTCTTC. This gives the protein CASSPGGGRARYEQFF. The full variable domain, with the rest looked up from reference TRBV13 and TRBJ2-1, is AAGVIQSPRHLIKEKRETATLKCYPIPRHDTVYWYQQGPGQDPQFLISFYEKMQSDKGSIPDRFSAQQFSDYHSELNMSSLELGDSALYFCASSPGGGRARYEQFFGPGTRLTVL.

This clone was counted between two and nine times. The chain employs TRBV4-1 and TRBJ1-5; tentatively, D is TRBD1 (5 bases). Germline lookup yields CDR1 MGHRA and CDR2 YSYEKL. The V end was cut by 2 bases, the J end by 1 base, with 15 bases between. The CDR3 consists of 17 residues. The CDR3 DNA follows: TGCGCCAGCAGCCAATTTCTGGGGCTAAAAAGCAATCAGCCCCAGCATTTT. Its translation is CASSQFLGLKSNQPQHF.

This clone was found once. V is TRBV19 and J is TRBJ1-2; a weak D match, TRBD1 (6 bases). The CDR3 covers 14 residues. The germline V and J ends were trimmed by 5 bases and 0 bases, with 10 bases remaining between them. Germline assignment: CDR1 LNHDA and CDR2 SQIVND (reference sequence). CDR3 amino acids: CASSRDTANYGYTF. DNA of the CDR3: TGTGCCAGTAGTCGGGACACAGCTAACTATGGCTACACCTTC.

This chain connects TRBV7-2 to TRBJ2-3, with D uncertain. The CDR3 sequence is 18 residues long. Looked up from germline, CDR1 is SGHTA and CDR2 is FQGNSA. Trimming stripped 5 bases from V and 0 bases from J, with 21 bases between. The DNA for the CDR3 is TGTGCCAGCAGCCCCAAAATAGTAGACGACGCTAGCACAGATACGCAGTATTTT. Translating gives CASSPKIVDDASTDTQYF.

The J gene is TRBJ2-3, the V gene TRBV9, with D uncertain. V was trimmed by 4 bases and J by 2 bases, leaving 8 bases between them. The CDR3 covers 13 residues. Germline values: CDR1 SGDLS, CDR2 YYNGEE. In DNA, the CDR3 is TGTGCCAGCAGCTTACATTACACAGATACGCAGTATTTT. Encoded protein: CASSLHYTDTQYF.

This chain joins TRBV7-2 and TRBJ2-3, with D possibly TRBD2 on 7 matching bases. The germline CDR1 and CDR2 sequences are SGHTA and FQGNSA. Trimming left V 3 bases short and J 8 bases short, with 15 bases between. This CDR3 is built from 14 residues. This chain's CDR3 is CASSFDGGPGTQYF. The CDR3 coding sequence is TGTGCCAGCAGCTTTGACGGGGGGCCCGGTACGCAGTATTTT.

V and J are TRBV14 and TRBJ2-3; unclear D gene. Germline loops: CDR1 SGHDN, CDR2 FVKESK. Trimming shortened V by 3 bases and J by 2 bases, and 0 bases separated the two germline ends. This CDR3 is built from 11 residues. Here the CDR3 reads CASSHTDTQYF. The CDR3 nucleotides read TGTGCCAGCAGCCACACAGATACGCAGTATTTT.

This rearrangement joins TRBV6-1 to TRBJ2-3; 9 positions match TRBD2. This CDR3 region has 15 residues. Trimming at V came to 2 bases and at J to 3 bases, leaving 3 bases not matched to a gene. Germline-derived CDR1 and CDR2 are MNHNS and SASEGT. DNA for the CDR3: TGTGCCAGCAGTGAATGGGGACTAGCTACAGATACGCAGTATTTT. Protein: CASSEWGLATDTQYF.

The chain uses TRBV18 and TRBJ1-2; D may be TRBD1 (5 bases). Germline V gene sequence: CDR1 KGHSH, CDR2 LQKENI. This CDR3 has 14 residues. The germline V and J ends were trimmed by 0 bases and 7 bases, with 12 bases remaining between them. DNA of the CDR3: TGTGCCAGCTCACCACCCCCAACCGGGGCTGGCTACACCTTC. Translated: CASSPPPTGAGYTF.

This CDR3 is CASSLRAPETGYNEQFF. Written as DNA, the CDR3 is TGCGCCAGCAGCTTACGAGCCCCCGAGACAGGGTACAATGAGCAGTTCTTC. This rearrangement joins TRBV5-1 to TRBJ2-1; 7 nucleotides agree with TRBD1. The J segment lost 4 bases and the V segment lost 2 bases, leaving 12 bases of the junction unmatched. Germline-derived CDR1 and CDR2 are SGHRS and YFSETQ. The CDR3 sequence is 17 residues long.

The chain joins TRBV7-9 to TRBJ1-1; a possible D gene is TRBD1 (6 bases). Germline CDR1 SEHNR, CDR2 FQNEAQ (reference sequence). Deletions cut 5 bases from V and 8 bases from J, with 21 bases between. The CDR3 sequence is 15 residues long. CDR3 loop: CASSPEGRGRREAFF. The CDR3 DNA reads as TGTGCCAGCAGCCCCGAGGGGAGGGGGAGAAGAGAAGCTTTCTTT.

V usage is TRBV5-6 and J usage is TRBJ2-5; the match to TRBD2 covers 16 bases. V lost 1 base, J lost 5 bases, and 5 bases stayed unmatched. Germline V gene sequence: CDR1 SGHDT, CDR2 YYEEEE. CDR3 length equals 17 residues. CDR3 sequence: CASSLPGLAGGSETQYF. The CDR3 DNA follows: TGTGCCAGCAGCTTGCCGGGACTAGCGGGAGGGTCGGAGACCCAGTACTTC.

This chain uses TRBV2 with TRBJ1-2; the match to TRBD1 covers 9 bases. V trimming: 3 bases; J trimming: 8 bases; junction bases outside the gene matches: 7. The CDR3 spans 14 residues. Germline lookup yields CDR1 SNHLY and CDR2 FYNNEI. CDR3 protein: CASSDRDRAVGYTF. CDR3 DNA sequence: TGTGCCAGCAGTGACCGGGACAGGGCAGTCGGCTACACCTTC.